This is a list of T cell receptor beta chains from one sample in a study of blood T cell repertoires in COVID-19. The assay was immunoSEQ multiplex PCR, and TCRdb's table has in-frame clones only and misses some. This sample yields hundreds of thousands of clones, of which approximately 85% are seen a single time; 5.1% belongs to the top ten. Sequences were obtained from peripheral blood. The receptors come from a man in his fifties with active or convalescent COVID-19. Both conserved end residues are part of each CDR3. The D gene is left open where the match is weak. Expanded clones are given a class, and other clones once, few, many or no size at all.

TRBD2,TRBV6-5,TRBJ2-1,.,TGTGCCAGCAGAATTGGACTAGCGGGAGATGAGCAGTTCTTC,CASRIGLAGDEQFF
TRBD2,TRBV18,TRBJ2-7,.,TGTGCCAGCTCACCCCTGGCGGGAGCATACGAGCAGTACTTC,CASSPLAGAYEQYF
TRBD2,TRBV5-6,TRBJ2-7,once,TGTGCCAGCAGCGACGGACTAGCGGGAGCGCTACCCTACGAGCAGTACTTC,CASSDGLAGALPYEQYF
.,TRBV5-1,TRBJ1-1,.,TGCGCCAGCAGCACACAGGGTTCCGAGAACACTGAAGCTTTCTTT,CASSTQGSENTEAFF
TRBD1,TRBV30,TRBJ1-4,.,TGTGCTCGCCGGGACAGGGGGGATGAAAAACTGTTTTTT,CARRDRGDEKLFF
TRBD1,TRBV2,TRBJ1-1,.,TGTGCCAGCAGTGAAGGGACAGGTGAAGCTTTCTTT,CASSEGTGEAFF
.,TRBV5-1,TRBJ2-1,.,TGCGCCAGCAGCTTGGGGGTTAGCGCCTCCTACAATGAGCAGTTCTTC,CASSLGVSASYNEQFF
.,TRBV30,TRBJ2-1,.,TGTGCCTGGGCAAAACTAGACAGGATGGACAATGAGCAGTTCTTC,CAWAKLDRMDNEQFF
.,TRBV15,TRBJ1-1,few,TGTGCCACCAGCAGATCCCCGGGGAGGATGAACACTGAAGCTTTCTTT,CATSRSPGRMNTEAFF
.,TRBV14,TRBJ2-7,.,TGTGCCACCCCGAGGGAGATATACGAGCAGTACTTC,CATPREIYEQYF
.,TRBV7-9,TRBJ2-7,.,TGTGCCAGCAGCTTAGTCCCGAGCTCCTACGAGCAGTACTTC,CASSLVPSSYEQYF
.,TRBV28,TRBJ1-3,.,TGTGCCAGCACCCGAGACCGGACAGTCGGAAACACCATATATTTT,CASTRDRTVGNTIYF
.,TRBV20-1,TRBJ2-7,.,TGCAGTGCTTGGGAGGACTACGAGCAGTACTTC,CSAWEDYEQYF
TRBD2,TRBV7-9,TRBJ2-7,.,TGTGCCAGCAGCTTACCGGGACTAGAAATCTACGAGCAGTACTTC,CASSLPGLEIYEQYF
TRBD2,TRBV7-2,TRBJ2-3,.,TGTGCCAGCAGCTTAGCAGCTAGCGGATACACAGATACGCAGTATTTT,CASSLAASGYTDTQYF
TRBD2,TRBV23-1,TRBJ2-3,.,TGCGCCAGCAGTCAATACCACCGGGGGACTAGCGGGAGGTGGGGGACAGATACGCAGTATTTT,CASSQYHRGTSGRWGTDTQYF
.,TRBV7-9,TRBJ1-2,.,TGTGCCAGCAGCTTAGACGTGAGGGGCTACACCTTC,CASSLDVRGYTF
TRBD1,TRBV7-2,TRBJ1-5,few,TGTGCCAGCAGTTTTGGACAGGTGAATCAGCCCCAGCATTTT,CASSFGQVNQPQHF
.,TRBV3-1/TRBV3-2,TRBJ1-2,.,TGTGCCAGCAGCCAAGTGAGTCTTAAGAACTATGGCTACACCTTC,CASSQVSLKNYGYTF
.,TRBV24-1,TRBJ2-5,.,TGTGCCACCAGCGGGGTGGAAGAGACCCAGTACTTC,CATSGVEETQYF
.,TRBV27,TRBJ2-1,.,TGTGCCAGCAGTTTATACGGCGGATACAATGAGCAGTTCTTC,CASSLYGGYNEQFF
TRBD1,TRBV19,TRBJ1-5,.,TGTGCCAGTAGTAAACCCGGGACAGCAAGGGGTCGTCCCCAGCATTTT,CASSKPGTARGRPQHF
.,TRBV19,TRBJ2-1,.,TGTGCCAGTAGTATCCACTACAACGAGCAGTTCTTC,CASSIHYNEQFF
.,TRBV7-8,TRBJ1-4,.,TGTGCCAGCAGCTTACGACGTTACGGGAAAATCCCTCTTAATGAAAAACTGTTTTTT,CASSLRRYGKIPLNEKLFF
TRBD2,TRBV19,TRBJ2-1,.,TGTGCCAGTAGTATAGTAGGCGGCGGGAGCTCCTACAATGAGCAGTTCTTC,CASSIVGGGSSYNEQFF
TRBD1,TRBV5-4,TRBJ1-2,.,TGTGCCAGCAGCTTGCTCCGGGACAGGGCCTATGGCTACACCTTC,CASSLLRDRAYGYTF
.,TRBV6-1,TRBJ2-6,.,TGTGCCAGCAGTGAAGCCCAGGGGAGGGCCAACGTCCTGACTTTC,CASSEAQGRANVLTF
.,TRBV19,TRBJ1-1,.,TGTGCCAGTAGTAGGTACAGGGAAAACACTGAAGCTTTCTTT,CASSRYRENTEAFF
.,TRBV11-2,TRBJ1-1,few,TGTGCCAGCAGCTTAGATATAGTATTGAACACTGAAGCTTTCTTT,CASSLDIVLNTEAFF
TRBD2,TRBV10-3,TRBJ2-5,.,TGTGCCATCAGTGAATCTAGCGGGAGTGTAGGGGAGACCCAGTACTTC,CAISESSGSVGETQYF
TRBD2,TRBV7-6,TRBJ2-3,.,TGTGCCAGCAGCTTACAGCCTAGGGAGGGAAACACAGATACGCAGTATTTT,CASSLQPREGNTDTQYF
.,TRBV29-1,TRBJ2-7,.,TGCAGCGCAGTCGTGACAGCTAGCTCCTACGAGCAGTACTTC,CSAVVTASSYEQYF